This is a list of T cell receptor beta chains from one sample in a study of CXCR3-negative and CXCR3-positive naive CD8 T cells. TCRdb reanalyzed the 5' RACE reads, giving one entry per CDR3 protein sequence and no DNA. The sample holds about 28,000 distinct CDR3 sequences. Sequencing was carried out using memory CD8+ T cells from blood. The source of these receptors is a human donor in good health. Some clones in this sample may be carry-over from other donors' samples. The CDR3 runs from the conserved cysteine through the conserved F or W. Size is omitted from some rows. Given values are once, few, many or a class for expanded clones.

V gene	J gene	clone size	CDR3 protein
TRBV19	TRBJ2-1	.	CASSRSTSGNEQFF
TRBV28	TRBJ1-2	.	CASTIGGTGGYTF
TRBV5-6	TRBJ1-5	.	CASSLAQNQPQHF
TRBV3-1	TRBJ2-7	.	CASSPVLSYEQYF
TRBV3-1	TRBJ2-1	.	CASSPLGLAGEYNEQFF
TRBV28	TRBJ2-7	.	CATPDREGFYEQYF
TRBV12-3/TRBV12-4	TRBJ2-3	.	CASSFKGFTDTQYF
TRBV6-2/TRBV6-3	TRBJ2-1	.	CASSLLAEGSHNEQFF
TRBV28	TRBJ2-7	.	CASSFGGAEQYF
TRBV11-2	TRBJ1-2	.	CASSLAGQTSLGYTF
TRBV30	TRBJ1-4	.	CAWSGQGSEKLFF
TRBV4-3	TRBJ2-2	.	CASSHATRTGELFF
TRBV23-1	TRBJ2-2	.	CASSQSVAGPNSNTGELFF
TRBV7-9	TRBJ2-7	.	CASSLAPGGGEQYF
TRBV7-7	TRBJ2-3	medium-sized	CASSPISGVATDTQYF
TRBV28	TRBJ1-1	.	CASSRNLYFAEAFF
TRBV9	TRBJ1-2	medium-sized	CASSMLTGKYDYTF
TRBV11-2	TRBJ2-7	.	CASSFDPWTSSLYEQYF
TRBV12-3/TRBV12-4	TRBJ2-4	.	CASSFGLENIQYF
TRBV28	TRBJ2-4	.	CASSSGEENIQYF
TRBV7-9	TRBJ2-2	.	CASSLPSLGANTGELFF
TRBV29-1	TRBJ1-1	.	CSVVGGTVSEAFF
TRBV18	TRBJ2-3	.	CASSPPLAGGPTDTQYF
TRBV7-3	TRBJ2-1	.	CASSLGLDNNEQFF
TRBV6-2/TRBV6-3	TRBJ2-1	.	CASSLAGNYNEQFF
TRBV12-3/TRBV12-4	TRBJ2-1	.	CASSRDFGSGEQFF
TRBV29-1	TRBJ2-2	.	CSVPGTFANTGELFF
TRBV29-1	TRBJ1-1	.	CSVDKQGAAEAFF
TRBV7-9	TRBJ1-2	.	CASSLGQGGEDGYTF
TRBV20-1	TRBJ1-2	.	CSARDLTGGPNYGYTF
TRBV6-2/TRBV6-3	TRBJ2-1	.	CASKISGAAYNEQFF
TRBV4-2	TRBJ2-5	.	CASSQDPPASRVQGTQHF
TRBV18	TRBJ2-1	.	CASSPVSRGGDEQFF
TRBV7-9	TRBJ2-5	.	CAFDGGETQYF
TRBV7-3	TRBJ2-2	.	CASSLNGGQANTGELFF
TRBV29-1	TRBJ2-1	.	CSVLTEANEQFF
TRBV29-1	TRBJ2-7	.	CSGGTAREQYF
TRBV29-1	TRBJ1-3	.	CSVRTGGNTIYF
TRBV10-3	TRBJ1-2	.	CAISDVQGAAYGYTF
TRBV29-1	TRBJ2-7	.	CSVGGQGGPYEQYF
TRBV20-1	TRBJ1-2	medium-sized	CSARRGFRVSGPENYGYTF
TRBV11-2	TRBJ2-1	.	CASSSWTSSNEQFF
TRBV7-2	TRBJ2-1	.	CASSLAAGEPFYNEQFF
TRBV5-5	TRBJ2-7	.	CASNVEGVAYEQYF
TRBV3-1	TRBJ2-1	.	CASSQGQGLWDEQFF
TRBV7-8	TRBJ1-1	.	CASSLARNLPRTEAFF
TRBV11-2	TRBJ2-7	.	CASSPSGTGVGEQYF
TRBV12-3/TRBV12-4	TRBJ1-2	.	CASSLDMNGYTF
TRBV6-4	TRBJ2-2	.	CASSEDNTGELFF